This entry concerns a single T cell receptor (beta chain). These data come from a study of technical replicates of blood from a few donors. TCRdb's copy holds only in-frame clones and misses some; the assay was immunoSEQ multiplex PCR. The table has around 100,000 clones, around 95% seen once. The sequenced sample was T cells isolated from PBMCs. The TCR sequence derives from a human donor in good health.

The CDR3 spells CASSQVTGEQYF. The CDR3 region has the DNA TGCGCCAGCAGCCAAGTTACGGGAGAGCAGTACTTC. This sequence joins TRBV4-1 and TRBJ2-7, with D possibly matching TRBD2 (5 bases). Per germline, CDR1 MGHRA and CDR2 YSYEKL. The CDR3 contains 12 residues. Between the trimmed V and J ends, which lost 1 base and 7 bases, there was a span of 8 bases.